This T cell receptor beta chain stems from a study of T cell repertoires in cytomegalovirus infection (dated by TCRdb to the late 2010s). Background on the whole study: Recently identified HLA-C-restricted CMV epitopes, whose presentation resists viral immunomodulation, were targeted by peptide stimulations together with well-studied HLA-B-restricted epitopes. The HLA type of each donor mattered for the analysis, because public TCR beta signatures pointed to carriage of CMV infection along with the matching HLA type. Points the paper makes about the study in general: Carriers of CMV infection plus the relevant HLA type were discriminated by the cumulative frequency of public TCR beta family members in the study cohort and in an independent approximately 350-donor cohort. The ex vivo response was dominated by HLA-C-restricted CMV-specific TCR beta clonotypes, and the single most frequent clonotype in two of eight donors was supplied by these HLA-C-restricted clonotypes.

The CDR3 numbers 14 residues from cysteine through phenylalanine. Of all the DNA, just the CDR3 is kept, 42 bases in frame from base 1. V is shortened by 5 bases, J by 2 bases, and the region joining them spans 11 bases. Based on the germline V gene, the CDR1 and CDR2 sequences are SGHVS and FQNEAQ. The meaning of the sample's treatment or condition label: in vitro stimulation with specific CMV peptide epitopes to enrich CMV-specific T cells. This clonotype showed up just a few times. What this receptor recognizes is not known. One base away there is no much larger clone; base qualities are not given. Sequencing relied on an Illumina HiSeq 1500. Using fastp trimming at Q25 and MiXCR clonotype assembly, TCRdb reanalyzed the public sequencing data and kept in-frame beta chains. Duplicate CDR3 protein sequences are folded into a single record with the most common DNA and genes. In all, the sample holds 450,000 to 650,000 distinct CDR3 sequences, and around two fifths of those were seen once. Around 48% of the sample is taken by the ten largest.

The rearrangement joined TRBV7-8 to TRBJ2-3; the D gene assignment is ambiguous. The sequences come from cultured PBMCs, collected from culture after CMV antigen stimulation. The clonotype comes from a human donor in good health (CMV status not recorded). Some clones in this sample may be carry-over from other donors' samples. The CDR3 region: CASSLISPTDTQYF. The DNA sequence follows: TGTGCCAGCAGCCTAATTTCCCCCACAGATACGCAGTATTTT.